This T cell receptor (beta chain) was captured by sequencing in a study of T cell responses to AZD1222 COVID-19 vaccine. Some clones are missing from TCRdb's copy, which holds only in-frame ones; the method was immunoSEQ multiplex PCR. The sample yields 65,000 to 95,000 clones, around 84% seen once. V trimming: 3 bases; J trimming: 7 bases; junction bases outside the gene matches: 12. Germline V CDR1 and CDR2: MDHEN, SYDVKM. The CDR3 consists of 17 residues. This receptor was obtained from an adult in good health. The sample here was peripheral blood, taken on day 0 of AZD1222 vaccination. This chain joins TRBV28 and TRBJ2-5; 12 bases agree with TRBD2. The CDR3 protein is CASSFGLAGGLGGTQYF. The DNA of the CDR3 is TGTGCCAGCAGTTTTGGCCTAGCGGGGGGGCTGGGAGGGACCCAGTACTTC. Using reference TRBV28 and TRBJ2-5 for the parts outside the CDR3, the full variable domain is DVKVTQSSRYLVKRTGEKVFLECVQDMDHENMFWYRQDPGLGLRLIYFSYDVKMKEKGDIPEGYSVSREKKERFSLILESASTNQTSMYLCASSFGLAGGLGGTQYFGPGTRLLVL.